This T cell receptor beta chain was captured in a study of blood T cells in healthy people across ages. Study outcomes and limitations: Roughly linear declines in TCR beta diversity per million T cells occurred with age.

The CDR3 length is 13 residues. The J segment lost 8 bases and the V segment lost 7 bases, leaving 9 bases of the junction unmatched. Germline V gene sequence: CDR1 SEHNR, CDR2 FQNEAQ (reference sequence). Notes on this clonotype: Its antigen is not identified.

Primers used in a second PCR of about 7 to 11 cycles were a sample-barcoded 5' primer and a J-beta primer mix. TCRdb analysed the 5' RACE reads with MiXCR anew, one entry per CDR3 protein. The sample includes approximately 1.5 million distinct CDR3 sequences, roughly 43% of them seen just once. The source material was blood. The receptor was derived from a woman aged 18-29 years in good health. J is TRBJ1-2 and V is TRBV7-9, with 8 bases aligning to TRBD1. CDR3 DNA sequence: TGTGCCAGCATTACGACAGGGGAGGGGGGCTACACCTTC. It specifies CASITTGEGGYTF.